The 19 T cell receptor beta chains below come from one sample, sequenced in a study of blood T cell repertoires in COVID-19 (dated by TCRdb to the early 2020s). Receptor libraries were prepared by the immunoSEQ multiplex PCR assay. TCRdb took over this immuneACCESS table, retaining in-frame rearrangements with V and J assigned. Such tables are incomplete; in checked studies, under half of the missing clones stem from an unresolved V gene, and the remainder is unexplained. The sample table holds around 120,000 clones, of which about 88% were seen once. Together, the top ten hold roughly 4.5% of the sample. The material sequenced was peripheral blood. All receptors come from a man in his fifties or sixties with COVID-19, enrolled during active disease.

The chain employs TRBV6-4 and TRBJ2-6, with 9 positions matching TRBD2. The trim removed 3 bases at V and 0 bases at J, leaving 3 bases unmatched. This CDR3 has 17 amino acids. Germline CDR1 and CDR2: MRHNA and SNTAGT. DNA for the CDR3: TGTGCCAGCAGTGAACTAGCGGGCCCCTCTGGGGCCAACGTCCTGACTTTC. It specifies CASSELAGPSGANVLTF.

V is TRBV30 and J is TRBJ1-1; D is perhaps TRBD1 (5 bases). This CDR3 is 14 amino acids long. The germline V gene encodes CDR1 GTSNPN and CDR2 SVGIG (reference sequence). Trimming removed 3 bases at V and 0 bases at J, with 11 bases between. CDR3 coding DNA: TGTGCCTGGAGGGGACTTGGGATGAACACTGAAGCTTTCTTT. Translated: CAWRGLGMNTEAFF.

To note about this clone: The junction differs from germline at one of its ends, possibly a read error. V is TRBV6-4 and J is TRBJ2-5; 7 bases agree with TRBD2. The CDR3 spans 14 residues. Germline CDR1 reads MRHNA; CDR2 reads SNTAGT. The CDR3 sequence: CASIRAGAQKTQYF. DNA of the CDR3: TGTGCCAGCATTAGGGCGGGAGCCCAAAAGACCCAGTACTTC.

This clone was detected only once. J is TRBJ2-2 and V is TRBV24-1, with 10 bases lining up with TRBD2. CDR1 is KGHDR and CDR2 is SFDVKD in the germline V gene. The CDR3 spans 18 residues. The J segment lost 5 bases and the V segment lost 3 bases, leaving 11 bases of the junction unmatched. The CDR3 spells CATSDTGEREGRTGELFF. Here the CDR3 DNA reads TGTGCCACCAGTGATACGGGGGAGCGGGAGGGCCGAACCGGGGAGCTGTTTTTT.

The chain employs TRBV19 and TRBJ1-4; D possibly corresponds to TRBD1 (6 bases). Germline loops: CDR1 LNHDA, CDR2 SQIVND (reference sequence). Trimming removed 7 bases at V and 0 bases at J, with 18 bases between. This CDR3 comprises 17 residues. CDR3 coding DNA: TGTGCCAGTACCGACCGACAGGATCTTGCAACTAATGAAAAACTGTTTTTT. Translating it yields CASTDRQDLATNEKLFF.

This clone was counted a single time. The rearrangement links TRBV12-5 to TRBJ1-4; D gene uncertain. Germline lookup yields CDR1 LGHNT and CDR2 FRNRAP. The CDR3 extends over 17 amino acids. With 4 bases removed from V and 0 bases from J, the gap between germline ends came to 15 bases. Here the CDR3 reads CASGSTPGRATNEKLFF. CDR3 DNA: TGTGCTAGTGGTTCTACCCCGGGAAGGGCAACTAATGAAAAACTGTTTTTT.

The chain joins TRBV2 to TRBJ1-6; TRBD1 matches at 10 bases. The CDR3 is 14 residues long. V shed 7 bases and J 6 bases; nucleotides not matched to a gene: 3. Germline V lookup: CDR1 SNHLY, CDR2 FYNNEI. CDR3 bases: TGTGCCAGCACCTGGGACAGGGGTAATTCACCCCTCCACTTT. It translates to CASTWDRGNSPLHF.

This rearrangement joins TRBV6-2 or TRBV6-3 to TRBJ2-3; TRBD2 matches 9 bases. The CDR3 has 15 residues. Per the germline V gene, CDR1 is MNHEY and CDR2 is SVGEGT. The V gene end was trimmed by 4 bases and the J gene end by 6 bases; junction bases not matched to a gene: 8. DNA of the CDR3: TGTGCCAGCAGTTCCCATGGACTAGCGCCGGATACGCAGTATTTT. It specifies CASSSHGLAPDTQYF.

CDR3 sequence reads: CASIQGPYSNQPQHF. The CDR3 coding sequence is TGTGCCAGTATACAGGGGCCCTATAGCAATCAGCCCCAGCATTTT. V gene TRBV6-5 combines with J gene TRBJ1-5, with 7 nucleotides matching TRBD1. V dropped 9 bases and J dropped 0; count of bases not matched to a gene: 8. CDR3 length equals 15 residues. Germline values: CDR1 MNHEY, CDR2 SVGAGI.

V and J are TRBV28 and TRBJ1-1; D is perhaps TRBD1 (5 bases). V lost 1 base and J lost 10, with 13 bases in between. CDR3 length equals 13 residues. Germline values: CDR1 MDHEN, CDR2 SYDVKM. CDR3 DNA: TGTGCCAGCAGTTTATATCCAGGGCAGGGAGCTTTCTTT. Translation: CASSLYPGQGAFF.

The V call is TRBV24-1, the J call TRBJ2-5; D might be TRBD1 (5 bases). Trimming removed 4 bases at V and 0 bases at J, with 11 bases between. The CDR3 sequence is 15 residues long. Germline V gene data show CDR1 as KGHDR and CDR2 as SFDVKD. The CDR3: CATSEGARDQETQYF. The CDR3, as DNA: TGTGCCACCAGTGAAGGGGCACGGGACCAAGAGACCCAGTACTTC.

The rearrangement uses TRBV15 and TRBJ2-7, with TRBD2 as a possible D gene (5 bases). V lost 5 bases and J lost 1, with 9 bases in between. In germline, CDR1 is LNHNV, CDR2 YYDKDF (reference sequence). The CDR3 runs to 13 residues. As DNA, the CDR3 is TGTGCCACCAGCGAGGGCCTATCCTACGAGCAGTACTTC. Translated: CATSEGLSYEQYF. Based on the CDR3 plus reference TRBV15 and TRBJ2-7, the full variable domain is DAMVIQNPRYQVTQFGKPVTLSCSQTLNHNVMYWYQQKSSQAPKLLFHYYDKDFNNEADTPDNFQSRRPNTSFCFLDIRSPGLGDTAMYLCATSEGLSYEQYFGPGTRLTVT.

DNA for the CDR3: TGCGCCAGCAGCCCGTTGGGGGCCGGGGCCAACGTCCTGACTTTC. Amino acid sequence: CASSPLGAGANVLTF. This chain joins TRBV5-1 and TRBJ2-6; TRBD1 might be the D (6 bases). V was clipped by 4 bases and J by 4 bases, with 12 bases between them. Germline loops: CDR1 SGHRS, CDR2 YFSETQ. The CDR3 is 15 residues long.

V gene TRBV6-1 combines with J gene TRBJ1-1, with D hard to call. Germline V CDR1 and CDR2: MNHNS, SASEGT. V was pared by 3 bases and J by 8 bases, with 16 bases between. The CDR3 has 14 residues. The CDR3 DNA sequence: TGTGCCAGCAGTGAGTATTACGGTCTAGAAGAAGCTTTCTTT. Encoded protein: CASSEYYGLEEAFF.

The J gene is TRBJ1-2, the V gene TRBV6-5; D unclear. Trimming removed 3 bases at V and 9 bases at J, with 14 bases between. Germline V CDR1 and CDR2: MNHEY, SVGAGI. This CDR3 contains 13 residues. The CDR3, as DNA: TGTGCCAGCAGTTATGGCAGGAGGGCGCGCTACACCTTC. Amino acid sequence: CASSYGRRARYTF.

For the CDR3, the DNA is TGTGCCAGCAGCTTAGCCCGACTAGCAGACCCAAGATTAGCCAAAAACATTCAGTACTTC. Translation gives CASSLARLADPRLAKNIQYF. The chain uses TRBV7-8 and TRBJ2-4, with TRBD2 identical over 7 bases. The V gene end was trimmed by 0 bases and the J gene end by 0 bases; junction bases not matched to a gene: 14. CDR1 is SGHVS, CDR2 FQNEAQ, per germline. The CDR3 sequence is 20 residues long.

In this sample, this clone turned up once. CDR3 DNA: TGTGCCTGGAGTGTACTGAGGAGGGGACGGCAAACCGGGGAGCTGTTTTTT. Its translation is CAWSVLRRGRQTGELFF. The chain is built from TRBV30 and TRBJ2-2; D is perhaps TRBD2 (6 bases). Germline V lookup: CDR1 GTSNPN, CDR2 SVGIG (reference sequence). This CDR3 has 17 residues. The V end was cut by 0 bases, the J end by 5 bases, with 19 bases between.

This clone was recorded once. The V and J genes are TRBV6-5 and TRBJ1-5, with 7 bases matching TRBD1. The germline V gene has CDR1 MNHEY and CDR2 SVGAGI. The junction had 5 bases not matched to a gene; V was cut back by 6 bases and J by 3 bases. The length of the CDR3 is 14 residues. Here the CDR3 DNA reads TGTGCCAGCAGGGAGACAGGGAACAATCAGCCCCAGCATTTT. Translation: CASRETGNNQPQHF.

V is TRBV19 and J is TRBJ1-2; tentative D call: TRBD1 (5 bases). V was pared by 6 bases and J by 7 bases, with 18 bases between. CDR1 LNHDA and CDR2 SQIVND come from the germline V gene (reference sequence). This CDR3 spans 14 amino acids. CDR3 in amino acids: CASSPGGEAGGYTF. Written as DNA, the CDR3 is TGTGCCAGTAGCCCGGGGGGGGAGGCCGGTGGCTACACCTTC.